Included here is one T cell receptor beta chain sequence, with context. Data came from immunoSEQ multiplex PCR; TCRdb stores just in-frame clones and leaves some out. The sample lists roughly 100,000 clones, about four fifths seen once, with around 9.4% in the top ten. This sample is part of a study of blood T cell repertoires in COVID-19. About the study: Spain, Italy and the United States supplied samples that represented acute and convalescent COVID-19.

Germline lookup yields CDR1 LGHNA and CDR2 YSLEER. The CDR3 has 16 residues. The germline V and J ends were trimmed by 1 base and 2 bases, with 14 bases remaining between them. The sample taken for sequencing was peripheral blood. The V call is TRBV4-3, the J call TRBJ1-2, with D maybe TRBD1 (5 bases). This TCR came from an elderly woman with acute or convalescent COVID-19. CDR3 sequence reads: CASSQVGQGLNYGYTF. The CDR3 nucleotides read TGCGCCAGCAGCCAAGTGGGTCAGGGTTTGAACTATGGCTACACCTTC.